A single sample is the source of the 25 T cell receptor beta chains below, sequenced in a study of coeliac disease. Sequencing was performed with immunoSEQ multiplex PCR; in TCRdb, only in-frame clones are kept and a portion is missing. The sample lists some 1,700 clones, around 66% seen once, with about 12% in the top ten. The sample taken for sequencing was lymphocytes from the gut lamina propria. The receptor set was obtained from a human donor without celiac disease.

Only a few counts were recorded for this clone. The chain links TRBV11-3 to TRBJ1-1, with 8 bases aligning to TRBD1. The CDR3 has 14 residues. V was pared by 3 bases and J by 5 bases, with 5 bases of the junction left unmatched. Germline V gene data show CDR1 as SGHNT and CDR2 as YENEEA. The CDR3 sequence: CASSLRTGMTEAFF. CDR3 nucleotides: TGTGCCAGCAGCTTGAGGACAGGGATGACTGAAGCTTTCTTT.

This clone was observed a few times. J is TRBJ2-6 and V is TRBV27; weak D call: TRBD1 (6 bases). The V end was cut by 5 bases, the J end by 0 bases, with 29 bases between. This CDR3 comprises 22 residues. Germline V gene lookup returns CDR1 MNHEY and CDR2 SMNVEV (reference sequence). DNA for the CDR3: TGTGCCAGCAGTCACACTATCTTTACGTTCCCGGGACAACGCTCTGGGGCCAACGTCCTGACTTTC. It translates to CASSHTIFTFPGQRSGANVLTF. The variable domain in full, with the rest retrieved from reference TRBV27 and TRBJ2-6, is EAQVTQNPRYLITVTGKKLTVTCSQNMNHEYMSWYRQDPGLGLRQIYYSMNVEVTDKGDVPEGYKVSRKEKRNFPLILESPSPNQTSLYFCASSHTIFTFPGQRSGANVLTFGAGSRLTVL.

This clone occurred a few times. The chain links TRBV30 to TRBJ2-3; 7 bases line up with TRBD2. Germline CDR1 GTSNPN, CDR2 SVGIG (reference sequence). The CDR3 loop spans 13 amino acids. Trimming cost V 5 bases and J 4 bases; bases outside gene matches: 6. CDR3 sequence: CAWSPLAADTQYF. CDR3 DNA: TGTGCCTGGTCCCCCCTAGCGGCAGATACGCAGTATTTT.

V gene TRBV2 combines with J gene TRBJ2-1, with D perhaps TRBD2 (5 bases). Germline loops: CDR1 SNHLY, CDR2 FYNNEI. Trimming removed 4 bases from V and 0 bases from J, with 10 bases in between. The CDR3 loop spans 15 amino acids. CDR3 in DNA: TGTGCCAGCAGTGGGGTGGGGAGCTCCTACAATGAGCAGTTCTTC. Its protein product is CASSGVGSSYNEQFF.

The chain couples TRBV27 to TRBJ2-1, with TRBD2 matching over 11 bases. The V gene's germline CDR1 is MNHEY and CDR2 SMNVEV (reference sequence). The CDR3 loop spans 16 amino acids. V shed 5 bases, J shed 5 bases, and the junction held 8 bases outside the gene matches. The CDR3 reads CASSPGSGRGNNEQFF. The CDR3 DNA reads TGTGCCAGCAGTCCGGGTAGCGGGAGGGGCAACAATGAGCAGTTCTTC.

The chain uses TRBV6-5 and TRBJ1-2; D gene uncertain. Germline lookup yields CDR1 MNHEY and CDR2 SVGAGI. V was shortened by 7 bases and J by 1 base, with 13 bases between the two germline ends. This CDR3 spans 14 amino acids. The CDR3 DNA follows: TGTGCCAGCAATTCGGAGGCCCTTAACTATGGCTACACCTTC. Translation: CASNSEALNYGYTF.

CDR3 in amino acids: CASSPDLLAGVADTQYF. CDR3 nucleotide sequence: TGCGCCAGCAGCCCAGACCTACTAGCGGGAGTCGCAGATACGCAGTATTTT. The genes are TRBV4-1 and TRBJ2-3; 11 bases are a match to TRBD2. V lost 4 bases, J lost 4 bases, and 10 bases stayed unmatched. Germline lookup yields CDR1 MGHRA and CDR2 YSYEKL. The CDR3 is 17 residues long.

The rearrangement links TRBV19 to TRBJ2-1; D is uncertain. V was cut by 2 bases and J by 3 bases, with 8 bases left in between. This CDR3 is built from 14 residues. Germline CDR1 LNHDA, CDR2 SQIVND (reference sequence). This CDR3 reads CASSIPPYYNEQFF. The CDR3 DNA reads TGTGCCAGTAGTATACCCCCCTACTACAATGAGCAGTTCTTC. Drawing the rest from reference TRBV19 and TRBJ2-1, the complete variable domain is DGGITQSPKYLFRKEGQNVTLSCEQNLNHDAMYWYRQDPGQGLRLIYYSQIVNDFQKGDIAEGYSVSREKKESFPLTVTSAQKNPTAFYLCASSIPPYYNEQFFGPGTRLTVL.

The CDR3 is CSVVTNTEAFF. DNA of the CDR3: TGCAGCGTCGTTACTAACACTGAAGCTTTCTTT. The rearrangement links TRBV29-1 to TRBJ1-1; D not certain. The CDR3 is 11 residues long. Germline values: CDR1 SQVTM, CDR2 ANQGSEA. Trimming stripped 6 bases from V and 2 bases from J, with 7 bases between.

The CDR3 spells CASSSGLGEQFF. The CDR3 region has the DNA TGTGCCAGCAGTTCAGGGTTAGGTGAGCAGTTCTTC. The chain has TRBV28 and TRBJ2-1, with D perhaps TRBD1 (5 bases). V gave up 4 bases and J gave up 9 bases, with 10 bases separating them. The CDR3 extends over 12 amino acids. CDR1 is MDHEN, CDR2 SYDVKM, per germline.

The chain carries TRBV15 and TRBJ2-2, with D hard to call. The V end was cut by 0 bases, the J end by 8 bases, with 4 bases between. The CDR3 covers 12 residues. In germline, CDR1 is LNHNV, CDR2 YYDKDF (reference sequence). The chain's CDR3 is CATSRDRGELFF. In nucleotides, the CDR3 is TGTGCCACCAGCAGAGACAGGGGGGAGCTGTTTTTT.

The V and J genes are TRBV4-3 and TRBJ2-3; 7 nucleotides agree with TRBD2. CDR1 and CDR2 from the germline V gene are LGHNA and YSLEER. With V trimmed by 0 bases and J by 3 bases, 9 bases remained unmatched. This CDR3 is built from 17 residues. The CDR3 sequence: CASSQEYGGRVTDTQYF. CDR3 DNA: TGCGCCAGCAGCCAAGAATATGGCGGGAGAGTGACAGATACGCAGTATTTT.

J is TRBJ1-2 and V is TRBV6-5; possibly TRBD1 for D (5 bases). Trimming cost V 5 bases and J 1 base, with 14 bases left between them. The CDR3 consists of 15 residues. Germline loops: CDR1 MNHEY, CDR2 SVGAGI. As DNA, the CDR3 is TGTGCCAGCAGTCTGTTCGGCGGGGGTAACTATGGCTACACCTTC. It is translated as CASSLFGGGNYGYTF.

The chain employs TRBV14 and TRBJ2-1, with D perhaps TRBD2 (5 bases). The CDR3 has 15 residues. Per the germline V gene, CDR1 is SGHDN and CDR2 is FVKESK. The V gene lost 5 bases and the J gene lost 3 bases, with 14 bases spanning the gap. In nucleotides, the CDR3 is TGTGCCAGCAGCTCCGCGGGCGGGCACTACAATGAGCAGTTCTTC. It yields the protein CASSSAGGHYNEQFF.

This rearrangement joins TRBV7-2 to TRBJ1-2; perhaps TRBD1 as D (6 bases). Germline V gene lookup returns CDR1 SGHTA and CDR2 FQGNSA. The CDR3 totals 12 residues. Trimming removed 5 bases from V and 8 bases from J, with 12 bases in between. The CDR3 sequence: CASSRLRGGYTF. Written as DNA, the CDR3 is TGTGCCAGCAGCCGGCTCAGGGGAGGCTACACCTTC. Complete variable domain (other parts from reference TRBV7-2 and TRBJ1-2): GAGVSQSPSNKVTEKGKDVELRCDPISGHTALYWYRQSLGQGLEFLIYFQGNSAPDKSGLPSDRFSAERTGGSVSTLTIQRTQQEDSAVYLCASSRLRGGYTFGSGTRLTVV.

The chain links TRBV28 to TRBJ1-1; tentatively, D is TRBD1 (5 bases). Germline V gene data show CDR1 as MDHEN and CDR2 as SYDVKM. The germline V and J ends were trimmed by 4 bases and 11 bases, with 26 bases remaining between them. The CDR3 runs to 16 residues. The CDR3 here is CASSSPQGLKTGGAFF. CDR3 bases: TGTGCCAGCAGTTCACCCCAGGGCCTCAAGACCGGGGGGGCTTTCTTT.

The chain has TRBV5-5 and TRBJ2-5, with 8 bases lining up with TRBD1. The J segment lost 0 bases and the V segment lost 4 bases, leaving 8 bases of the junction unmatched. The CDR3 is 16 amino acids. Per germline, CDR1 SGHKS and CDR2 YYEKEE (reference sequence). The CDR3 bases are TGTGCCAGCAGCCTAGGACAGGGCGTGTACCAAGAGACCCAGTACTTC. Amino acid sequence: CASSLGQGVYQETQYF.

This chain connects TRBV6-6 to TRBJ2-3; D perhaps matches TRBD2 (7 bases). CDR1 and CDR2 (germline): MNHNY, SVGAGI (reference sequence). Deletions cut 4 bases from V and 0 bases from J, with 11 bases between. CDR3 size: 15 residues. This CDR3 is CASSFGGTSTDTQYF. Here the CDR3 DNA reads TGTGCCAGCAGTTTCGGGGGGACAAGCACAGATACGCAGTATTTT.

Concerning this clone: At one of its ends the junction is not consistent with the germline gene, which may arise from a read error. CDR3: CSVVKSGQVYDEQFF. The CDR3 DNA sequence: TGCAGCGTCGTAAAAAGCGGACAGGTCTACGATGAGCAGTTCTTC. The chain carries TRBV29-1 and TRBJ2-1; TRBD1 matches 7 bases. The CDR3 covers 15 residues. Germline values: CDR1 SQVTM, CDR2 ANQGSEA.

The V and J genes are TRBV5-1 and TRBJ1-2, with a tentative D call TRBD1 (5 bases). This CDR3 is built from 15 residues. The ends were cut back, 6 bases at V and 4 bases at J, with 19 bases in the middle. The germline V gene has CDR1 SGHRS and CDR2 YFSETQ. The CDR3 spells CASKSDSASFYGYTF. DNA for the CDR3: TGCGCCAGCAAGTCCGACAGCGCTTCTTTCTATGGCTACACCTTC.

This chain joins TRBV27 and TRBJ2-1, with D unclear. Germline V gene lookup returns CDR1 MNHEY and CDR2 SMNVEV (reference sequence). CDR3 size: 14 residues. The V and J ends lost 5 bases and 0 bases respectively, with 8 bases between them. The CDR3 loop reads CASSPGPSYNEQFF. The CDR3 bases are TGTGCCAGCAGTCCCGGTCCCTCCTACAATGAGCAGTTCTTC.

The chain carries TRBV5-1 and TRBJ2-3, with a possible D match to TRBD2 (5 bases). V was cut by 2 bases and J by 3 bases, with 13 bases left in between. Per germline, CDR1 SGHRS and CDR2 YFSETQ. This CDR3 comprises 15 residues. CDR3: CASSLERVGTDTQYF. CDR3 nucleotide sequence: TGCGCCAGCAGCTTAGAGAGGGTGGGTACAGATACGCAGTATTTT.

The chain links TRBV9 to TRBJ2-7; D is unresolved. Germline CDR1 SGDLS, CDR2 YYNGEE. V was trimmed by 4 bases and J by 0 bases, leaving 14 bases between them. The CDR3 is 15 amino acids. The CDR3 spells CASSPEMWSSYEQYF. The CDR3 nucleotides are TGTGCCAGCAGCCCCGAAATGTGGAGCTCCTACGAGCAGTACTTC. The full variable domain, rest sourced from reference TRBV9 and TRBJ2-7, is DSGVTQTPKHLITATGQRVTLRCSPRSGDLSVYWYQQSLDQGLQFLIQYYNGEERAKGNILERFSAQQFPDLHSELNLSSLELGDSALYFCASSPEMWSSYEQYFGPGTRLTVT.

This clone was detected only once. The genes are TRBV29-1 and TRBJ1-2, with D uncertain. This CDR3 is built from 12 residues. Trimming took 1 base from V and 4 from J, leaving 7 bases between them. Germline V CDR1 and CDR2: SQVTM, ANQGSEA. Here the CDR3 DNA reads TGCAGCGTTGAAGCGGGGAGCTATGGCTACACCTTC. Its protein product is CSVEAGSYGYTF.

J is TRBJ1-3 and V is TRBV30; D is perhaps TRBD1 (6 bases). The CDR3 is made up of 13 amino acids. With 5 bases removed from V and 4 bases from J, the gap between germline ends came to 12 bases. In germline, CDR1 is GTSNPN, CDR2 SVGIG (reference sequence). The CDR3 sequence: CAWQGLIGNTIYF. For the CDR3, the DNA is TGTGCCTGGCAGGGGTTAATCGGAAACACCATATATTTT.